These 11 T cell receptor beta chains share one sample of origin, sequenced in a study of Graves' ophthalmopathy and Graves' hyperthyroidism. The authors amplified TCR beta CDR3 regions, and they did so from RNA transcripts for repertoire sequencing. The first-round RT-PCR employed HTBI primers together with the Qiagen OneStep RT-PCR kit. A multiplex PCR was then performed as the second round. Each CDR3 protein gets one entry after TCRdb re-called the multiplex PCR reads with MiXCR. The data show about 620,000 distinct CDR3 sequences, roughly 20% seen once. The sequenced sample consisted of peripheral blood. These receptor sequences come from a woman younger than 35 with stable Graves' hyperthyroidism. Some clones in this sample may be carry-over from other donors' samples.

Ten or more counts support this clonotype. CDR3 bases: TGTGCCAGCAGGAAGGATGGAGGGGCAGGTGCCTCCTACGAGCAGTACTTC. Translated: CASRKDGGAGASYEQYF. The chain is built from TRBV6-1 and TRBJ2-7, with TRBD2 as a possible D gene (6 bases). CDR3 length: 17 residues. Trimming took 6 bases from V and 0 from J, leaving 21 bases between them. Germline assignment: CDR1 MNHNS and CDR2 SASEGT.

The V gene is TRBV6-2 or TRBV6-3, the J gene TRBJ1-5; D may be TRBD1 (5 bases). The germline V gene has CDR1 MNHEY and CDR2 SVGEGT. This CDR3 region has 14 residues. Trimming left V 2 bases short and J 6 bases short, with 11 bases between. CDR3 sequence (DNA): TGTGCCAGCAGTTACGGCAGGGACGCTCAGCCCCAGCATTTT. It specifies CASSYGRDAQPQHF.

This clonotype showed up many times. This chain uses TRBV29-1 with TRBJ2-2; no firm D call. The CDR3 loop spans 13 amino acids. Germline assignment: CDR1 SQVTM and CDR2 ANQGSEA. Trimming took 5 bases from V and 3 from J, leaving 10 bases between them. The chain's CDR3 is CSVHDLDTGELFF. CDR3 in DNA: TGCAGCGTTCACGACTTAGACACCGGGGAGCTGTTTTTT.

This clonotype was recorded many times. The chain carries TRBV27 and TRBJ1-1; D uncertain. The germline V gene has CDR1 MNHEY and CDR2 SMNVEV (reference sequence). There are 15 residues in the CDR3. V lost 6 bases and J 2 bases, leaving 16 bases between the germline ends. CDR3 coding DNA: TGTGCCAGCAGCCCGGGGTTCTCTATCAACACTGAAGCTTTCTTT. The encoded protein is CASSPGFSINTEAFF.

In its sample, this clonotype was seen many times. This sequence joins TRBV28 and TRBJ1-2, with 8 nucleotides matching TRBD1. CDR1 is MDHEN, CDR2 SYDVKM, per germline. V lost 4 bases and J lost 4; bases outside the gene matches: 5. The CDR3 consists of 14 residues. The CDR3 coding sequence is TGTGCCAGCAGTTCGAACAGGGGGACCTATGGCTACACCTTC. Translation: CASSSNRGTYGYTF.

In its sample, this clonotype was seen many times. The gene calls are TRBV29-1 and TRBJ1-2; D is unclear. Trimming took 4 bases from V and 3 from J, leaving 9 bases between them. CDR1 SQVTM and CDR2 ANQGSEA come from the germline V gene. This CDR3 has 12 residues. The CDR3 DNA reads as TGCAGCGTTGCCGACACGGACTATGGCTACACCTTC. Translating it yields CSVADTDYGYTF.

This clonotype was detected only a few times. The V and J genes are TRBV3-1 and TRBJ2-2; 9 bases map to TRBD1. The germline V gene encodes CDR1 LGHDT and CDR2 YNNKEL (reference sequence). V was pared by 0 bases and J by 2 bases, with 4 bases of the junction left unmatched. The CDR3 is made up of 17 amino acids. CDR3 region: CASSQDWGQGNTGELFF. The CDR3 DNA follows: TGTGCCAGCAGCCAAGATTGGGGACAGGGCAACACCGGGGAGCTGTTTTTT.

This clonotype was seen many times. V gene TRBV5-1 combines with J gene TRBJ1-2, with D unresolved. Germline-derived CDR1 and CDR2 are SGHRS and YFSETQ. This CDR3 has 15 residues. V shed 1 base and J shed 4 bases, with 14 bases lying between them. The CDR3, as DNA: TGCGCCAGCAGCTTGACCGGACGGGAGTCCTATGGCTACACCTTC. Translated: CASSLTGRESYGYTF. Using reference TRBV5-1 and TRBJ1-2 for the parts outside the CDR3, the full variable domain is KAGVTQTPRYLIKTRGQQVTLSCSPISGHRSVSWYQQTPGQGLQFLFEYFSETQRNKGNFPGRFSGRQFSNSRSEMNVSTLELGDSALYLCASSLTGRESYGYTFGSGTRLTVV.

This clonotype was seen more than once but under ten times. The chain employs TRBV4-2 and TRBJ2-7; 13 bases are a match to TRBD2. V dropped 4 bases and J dropped 2; count of bases not matched to a gene: 11. Per the germline V gene, CDR1 is LGHNA and CDR2 is YNFKEQ. The CDR3 totals 18 residues. CDR3 sequence reads: CASSRSTSGRSLAYEQYF. In DNA form, the CDR3 reads TGTGCCAGCAGCCGCTCGACTAGCGGGAGGAGCTTGGCCTACGAGCAGTACTTC.

The chain combines TRBV2 with TRBJ1-2; D call uncertain. Trimming took 4 bases from V and 5 from J, leaving 11 bases between them. This CDR3 has 13 amino acids. Germline values: CDR1 SNHLY, CDR2 FYNNEI. CDR3 region: CASSADGHYGYTF. The CDR3 nucleotides read TGTGCCAGCAGTGCGGACGGGCATTATGGCTACACCTTC.

The J gene is TRBJ1-5, the V gene TRBV12-3 or TRBV12-4; no reliable D call. V lost 1 base, J lost 0 bases, and 7 bases lay in between. This CDR3 spans 15 amino acids. The CDR3 here is CASSLDPSSNQPQHF. The CDR3 coding sequence is TGTGCCAGCAGTTTAGATCCGAGTAGCAATCAGCCCCAGCATTTT.